Given below is one T cell receptor (beta chain) in context. This clonotype was observed at least ten times. Its binding antigen is unknown. No much larger clone is present one base from it, and per-base qualities are unavailable. The sequencer listed for this sample is Illumina NovaSeq 6000. TCRalpha and TCRbeta cDNA libraries were constructed by 5'RACE with constant-segment primers, with sample barcodes and unique molecular identifiers being introduced. Trizol reagent was used to extract RNA from every sample. Libraries were amplified in two PCR steps, with a second sample barcode and Illumina TruSeq adapters added in the second step. Libraries were sequenced on an Illumina NovaSeq with 2 x 150 bp paired-end reads. The published analysis was carried out like this. The reads were demultiplexed and collapsed into UMI-guided consensus sequences using migec v1.2.7. Using mixcr v2.1.11, UMI consensuses were aligned to TRA and TRB V and J templates and then assembled into clonotypes. Expanded or contracted clonotypes were those called significant by both edgeR and NoisET, with noise models trained on biological replicates. For edgeR calls, a false discovery rate-adjusted p below 0.01 and a log2 fold-change threshold of 1 were applied. As an exploratory analysis of dynamics, max-normalized trajectories of the 1000 most abundant clonotypes were examined by PCA with hierarchical clustering. Separately sequenced CD4+ and CD8+ repertoires were used to assign the CD4 or CD8 phenotype of responding clones. In-frame beta chains were kept once TCRdb had trimmed the public reads at Q25 with fastp and called clones with MiXCR. Rows matching on CDR3 protein sequence are summarized as one entry with the most common DNA and genes. TCRdb's processing, not the authors' own work, is the source of the V and J calls. The sample table shows around 500,000 distinct CDR3 sequences, and around a sixth are seen once. The ten largest clones take up 12% of the sample.

Ficoll-Paque density gradient centrifugation was used to isolate PBMCs. The sample originates from a study of T-cell memory formation after mild COVID-19 (dated by TCRdb to about 2021). Study-wide context: TCR sequence clusters from the two donors were largely donor specific. T-cell clones expanding and contracting after mild COVID-19 in a couple of donors were tracked by longitudinal TCRalpha and TCRbeta repertoire sequencing. Two young, previously healthy adult volunteers made up the cohort, one male and one female.

What the authors observed across the whole study: Contracting CD4+ clones were located mainly in the CM and EM memory subsets, whereas CD8+ clones were found to be enriched in EMRA. Balanced CD4/CD8 phenotypes were observed for clones contracting from day 15 to 85, whereas a bias towards CD4+ was observed for a second wave of clones expanding from day 15 to 37. SARS-CoV-2 specificity of the second-wave clones peaking on day 37 was not confirmed. Some responding clones were detected in pre-infection memory, which suggested that pre-existing cross-reactive memory T cells had joined the SARS-CoV-2 response. Only a couple of mild cases were covered by the study, and larger cohorts that include severe cases with pre-infection samples were considered necessary.

The CDR3 spans 16 residues, from the cysteine through the phenylalanine. The DNA shown is the 48-base CDR3, in frame from base 1. The germline V gene (reference sequence) sets CDR1 to DFQATT and CDR2 to SNEGSKA. The V and J ends are trimmed by 0 bases and 2 bases, leaving 15 bases between them. The receptor was isolated from an adult woman who had mild COVID-19 (a few samples of this study predate the infection). The sample titles of this study are shuffled in the database, so cell type and time point are left out; the donor was told from shared clones. The sample was PBMCs or a T cell subset sorted from them (not recorded which). The chain was built from TRBV20-1 and TRBJ2-3; TRBD1 is perhaps the D gene, given 5 matching bases. The nucleotide sequence is TGCAGTGCTAGAGATCAATGGAGACAGTACACAGATACGCAGTATTTT. This codes for CSARDQWRQYTDTQYF.